This entry describes one T cell receptor beta chain. The target antigen is unknown. Measured with immunoSEQ multiplex PCR; TCRdb has only the in-frame clones, and not every one. The table records about 150,000 clones, approximately 86% of them present only once. The CDR3 spans 17 residues. V was cut by 3 bases and J by 0 bases, with 17 bases left in between. Looked up from germline, CDR1 is ENHRY and CDR2 is SYGVKD. The record originates from a study of T cell responses to AZD1222 COVID-19 vaccine. The study's findings and limits: CD4 TCRs covered the whole spike, strongest at regions 160-218 and 743-854. White British ancestry dominated among donors, who included more females, and clonal diversity was possibly underestimated. Repertoire sampling happened only post peak T cell response.

The chain uses TRBV10-3 and TRBJ1-1, with D maybe TRBD1 (5 bases). Sequences were derived from peripheral blood, sampled after recovery from COVID-19. The sequence was collected from an adult who had recovered from COVID-19. This chain's CDR3 is CAISERGGYSMNTEAFF. The CDR3 DNA follows: TGTGCCATCAGTGAAAGGGGCGGGTATTCTATGAACACTGAAGCTTTCTTT.